A selection of T cell receptor beta chains follows, all from one sample in a study of T-cell reconstitution after alpha-beta-depleted transplantation in children. One entry per CDR3 protein results from TCRdb running MiXCR on the PCR reads. This sample has 750,000 to 950,000 distinct CDR3 sequences, with less than 20% found just once. The starting material was PBMCs, mostly from graft donor cells, obtained 360 days after TCRalphabeta/CD19-depleted stem cell transplant. These receptors came from a male patient younger than 18 who had a stem cell transplant for acute lymphoblastic leukemia, so the T cells may come from the graft donor. Each CDR3 is given with its conserved first and last residue. D genes are given only for firm matches. Size is stated for part of the rows, as once, few or many counts, or as a class when the clone is expanded.

CDR3 DNA | CDR3 protein | V gene | D gene | J gene | clone size
TGCAGTGCTAGAGATCGAGGGGGACTAGCGGGCATAAACTCCTACGAGCAGTACTTC | CSARDRGGLAGINSYEQYF | TRBV20-1 | TRBD2 | TRBJ2-7 | few
TGCGCCAGCAACCAAATAGGGCCGTCCCCCACAGATACGCAGTATTTT | CASNQIGPSPTDTQYF | TRBV5-1 | . | TRBJ2-3 | many
TGTGCCAGCAGCCAAGATTCGGTCGAGCAGTACTTC | CASSQDSVEQYF | TRBV3-1 | . | TRBJ2-7 | .
TGTGCCAGCAGCCCTACAGTCGGGACTAGGCCTACCGGGGAGCTGTTTTTT | CASSPTVGTRPTGELFF | TRBV11-2 | TRBD2 | TRBJ2-2 | few
TGTGCCAGCAGTGAAAGGTCAGCAGGCAATGAGCAGTTCTTC | CASSERSAGNEQFF | TRBV2 | . | TRBJ2-1 | .
TGTGCCAGCAGCTTAGGGCCCCGGGACACGGGATACTTC | CASSLGPRDTGYF | TRBV28 | . | TRBJ2-5 | .
TGTGCCAGCAGCCAATTAGCGGGAACGAACACCGGGGAGCTGTTTTTT | CASSQLAGTNTGELFF | TRBV7-6 | TRBD2 | TRBJ2-2 | .
TGCGCCAGCAGCTTAGCGGCAACCCCTAGCGGGAGGGCCGGTGAGCAGTTCTTC | CASSLAATPSGRAGEQFF | TRBV5-1 | TRBD2 | TRBJ2-1 | .
TGCGCCAGCAGCGACATTAGCGGGGGACCCACAGATACGCAGTATTTT | CASSDISGGPTDTQYF | TRBV5-1 | TRBD2 | TRBJ2-3 | .
TGTGCCAGCAGCCACGGACTAGCGGGGAGAACCGGGGAGCTGTTTTTT | CASSHGLAGRTGELFF | TRBV3-1 | TRBD2 | TRBJ2-2 | .
TGCAGTGCTAGAGGGGTGGGGGAGGGCTTCTCCTACAATGAGCAGTTCTTC | CSARGVGEGFSYNEQFF | TRBV20-1 | TRBD2 | TRBJ2-1 | few
TGCGCCAGCAGCTTCCTAGAAGGGCCCTACGAGCAGTACTTC | CASSFLEGPYEQYF | TRBV5-1 | . | TRBJ2-7 | few
TGTGCCAGCAGTTTTCTGCCGGCCAGCTCCTACAATGAGCAGTTCTTC | CASSFLPASSYNEQFF | TRBV27 | . | TRBJ2-1 | many